The next 7 T cell receptor beta chains were all read from a single sample in a study of shared clonotypes between healthy human individuals. TCRdb's copy holds only in-frame clones and misses some; the assay was immunoSEQ multiplex PCR. This repertoire shows some 2.1 million clones, about 95% found once; its top ten account for 0.13%. Sequencing used naive CD4+ T cells sorted from blood. Noted subset: CD45RA+ positively selected. The receptors originated from a man aged 18 to 30 in good health.

The V gene is TRBV6-1, the J gene TRBJ1-2; D is uncertain. The length of the CDR3 is 13 residues. Trimming left V 5 bases short and J 6 bases short, with 13 bases between. Per germline, CDR1 MNHNS and CDR2 SASEGT. Written as DNA, the CDR3 is TGTGCCAGCAGTCCCAGCGTAGGGAATGGCTACACCTTC. This sequence encodes CASSPSVGNGYTF.

This clone showed up just once. Other nucleotide sequences from this sample produce the same CDR3. The CDR3 DNA reads as TGTGCCAGCAGTGCCGGGACAGGAGGCTATGGCTACACCTTC. Translation: CASSAGTGGYGYTF. This rearrangement joins TRBV6-4 to TRBJ1-2, with 8 nucleotides matching TRBD1. V gave up 4 bases and J gave up 4 bases; unmatched junction bases: 5. The CDR3 totals 14 residues. Germline assignment: CDR1 MRHNA and CDR2 SNTAGT.

This chain uses TRBV10-3 with TRBJ2-5; TRBD1 matches at 9 bases. CDR1 ENHRY and CDR2 SYGVKD come from the germline V gene. V lost 2 bases, J lost 2 bases, and 9 bases stayed unmatched. The CDR3 totals 17 residues. The CDR3 protein is CAISEGQGFDSQETQYF. The CDR3 DNA is TGTGCCATCAGTGAGGGACAGGGGTTCGACTCACAAGAGACCCAGTACTTC.

The chain couples TRBV5-1 to TRBJ2-3; D is perhaps TRBD1 (6 bases). The CDR3 contains 15 residues. V lost 0 bases to trimming and J lost 4 bases, with 12 bases between them. Per the germline V gene, CDR1 is SGHRS and CDR2 is YFSETQ. The CDR3 loop is CASSLGRGNSDTQYF. The CDR3 DNA follows: TGCGCCAGCAGCTTGGGTAGGGGGAACTCAGATACGCAGTATTTT.

The chain has TRBV5-1 and TRBJ2-7; tentative D call: TRBD1 (5 bases). V lost 4 bases to trimming and J lost 0 bases, with 8 bases between them. The CDR3 extends over 13 amino acids. Germline V gene sequence: CDR1 SGHRS, CDR2 YFSETQ. The CDR3 loop is CASSTDSSYEQYF. For the CDR3, the DNA is TGCGCCAGCAGCACAGACAGCTCCTACGAGCAGTACTTC. Full variable domain (outside the CDR3, taken from reference TRBV5-1 and TRBJ2-7): KAGVTQTPRYLIKTRGQQVTLSCSPISGHRSVSWYQQTPGQGLQFLFEYFSETQRNKGNFPGRFSGRQFSNSRSEMNVSTLELGDSALYLCASSTDSSYEQYFGPGTRLTVT.

The chain uses TRBV18 and TRBJ2-5, with 7 bases lining up with TRBD1. This CDR3 is built from 16 residues. CDR1 and CDR2 from the germline V gene are KGHSH and LQKENI. Germline trimming cut 3 bases from V and 2 bases from J; bases unmatched to any gene: 9. The CDR3: CASSPYRDSPQETQYF. CDR3 bases: TGTGCCAGCTCACCCTACCGGGACAGCCCACAAGAGACCCAGTACTTC. The full variable domain, completed using reference TRBV18 and TRBJ2-5, is NAGVMQNPRHLVRRRGQEARLRCSPMKGHSHVYWYRQLPEEGLKFMVYLQKENIIDESGMPKERFSAEFPKEGPSILRIQQVVRGDSAAYFCASSPYRDSPQETQYFGPGTRLLVL.

CDR3 sequence reads: CASSEHTGPLELFF. For the CDR3, the DNA is TGTGCCAGCAGCGAGCACACCGGGCCCTTGGAGCTGTTTTTT. This chain joins TRBV7-9 and TRBJ2-2; no clear D. The CDR3 is 14 residues long. Per germline, CDR1 SEHNR and CDR2 FQNEAQ (reference sequence). V lost 5 bases and J lost 10, with 17 bases in between.